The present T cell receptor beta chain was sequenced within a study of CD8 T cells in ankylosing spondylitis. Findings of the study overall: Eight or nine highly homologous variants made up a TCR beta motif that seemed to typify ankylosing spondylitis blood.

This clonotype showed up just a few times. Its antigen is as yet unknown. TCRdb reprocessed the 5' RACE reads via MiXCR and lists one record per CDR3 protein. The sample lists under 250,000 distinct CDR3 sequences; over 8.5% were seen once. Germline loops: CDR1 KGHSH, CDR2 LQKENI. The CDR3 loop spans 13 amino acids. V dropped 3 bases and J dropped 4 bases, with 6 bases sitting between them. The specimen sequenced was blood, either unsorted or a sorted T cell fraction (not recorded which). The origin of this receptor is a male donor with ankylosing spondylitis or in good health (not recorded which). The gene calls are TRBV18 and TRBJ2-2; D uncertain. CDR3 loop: CASSPTSTGELFF. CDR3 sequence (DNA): TGTGCCAGCTCACCTACATCCACCGGGGAGCTGTTTTTT.